The T cell receptor (beta chain) under discussion was sequenced for a study of blood T cell repertoires in COVID-19. As for the study in general: Samples of COVID-19 (acute and convalescent) were obtained from the United States, Italy and Spain. T cells, B-cell-depleted T cells, or PBMCs provided the cDNA or gDNA that served as material.

Libraries were prepared by immunoSEQ multiplex PCR; TCRdb keeps only in-frame clonotypes and omits some of them. The profile shows about 120,000 clones, around 87% of them singletons. V shed 0 bases and J shed 2 bases, with 7 bases lying between them. The CDR3 runs 13 residues. The V gene's germline CDR1 is SQVTM and CDR2 ANQGSEA. The TCR sequence derives from a woman in her seventies with acute or convalescent COVID-19. Specimen: peripheral blood. V and J are TRBV29-1 and TRBJ1-2; D is perhaps TRBD1 (5 bases). CDR3 sequence (DNA): TGCAGCGTTGAAGATCGACAGAACTATGGCTACACCTTC. Its protein product is CSVEDRQNYGYTF.